These 15 T cell receptor beta chains originate from one sample sequenced in a study of T cell changes during pregnancy in multiple sclerosis (dated by TCRdb to about 2019). The library was built by means of the immunoSEQ multiplex PCR assay. TCRdb obtained this table from immuneACCESS and retained in-frame rearrangements with V and J assigned. These tables miss some clones; where compared with another copy, unresolved V genes account for less than half of the shortfall, and the remainder is unexplained. For this sample there are 55,000 to 75,000 clones; approximately 93% appear just once. Clones ranked in the top ten supply approximately 3.3% of the sample. This material consisted of CD8+ T cells from peripheral blood mononuclear cells, taken in the second trimester of pregnancy. The origin of the receptors is a female donor with multiple sclerosis, enrolled in a pregnancy study.

The genes are TRBV11-1 and TRBJ2-3; 8 bases fit TRBD2. J was trimmed by 1 base and V by 3 bases; bases with no gene match: 12. The V gene's germline CDR1 is SGHAT and CDR2 FQDESV (reference sequence). The CDR3 consists of 18 residues. This CDR3 is CASSFEGRLATRTDTQYF. The CDR3 DNA is TGTGCCAGCAGCTTCGAGGGGAGACTAGCGACACGCACAGATACGCAGTATTTT. The entire variable domain, with the rest obtained from reference TRBV11-1 and TRBJ2-3, is as follows: EAEVAQSPRYKITEKSQAVAFWCDPISGHATLYWYRQILGQGPELLVQFQDESVVDDSQLPKDRFSAERLKGVDSTLKIQPAELGDSAMYLCASSFEGRLATRTDTQYFGPGTRLTVL.

The chain couples TRBV6-1 to TRBJ2-7, with D maybe TRBD2 (6 bases). The CDR3 runs to 12 residues. Germline-derived CDR1 and CDR2 are MNHNS and SASEGT. Trimming cost V 4 bases and J 6 bases, with 10 bases left between them. CDR3 residues: CASSVRGFEQYF. CDR3 DNA: TGTGCCAGCAGTGTACGGGGGTTCGAGCAGTACTTC.

V usage is TRBV7-8 and J usage is TRBJ2-5, with 8 bases fitting TRBD2. V shed 2 bases and J 3 bases; nucleotides not matched to a gene: 14. Germline CDR1 and CDR2: SGHVS and FQNEAQ. This CDR3 region has 18 residues. CDR3 in amino acids: CASSLISLAGGDKETQYF. The CDR3 nucleotides are TGTGCCAGCAGCTTAATTAGCCTAGCGGGTGGAGATAAAGAGACCCAGTACTTC.

This chain links TRBV2 with TRBJ2-7, with 14 nucleotides matching TRBD2. This CDR3 has 18 residues. Looked up from germline, CDR1 is SNHLY and CDR2 is FYNNEI. The junction had 9 bases not matched to a gene; V was cut back by 2 bases and J by 3 bases. CDR3 in amino acids: CASSEWTGGLAGVYEQYF. The DNA of the CDR3 is TGTGCCAGCAGTGAATGGACAGGGGGACTAGCGGGAGTCTACGAGCAGTACTTC. The entire variable domain, with the rest obtained from reference TRBV2 and TRBJ2-7, is as follows: EPEVTQTPSHQVTQMGQEVILRCVPISNHLYFYWYRQILGQKVEFLVSFYNNEISEKSEIFDDQFSVERPDGSNFTLKIRSTKLEDSAMYFCASSEWTGGLAGVYEQYFGPGTRLTVT.

V gene TRBV5-1 combines with J gene TRBJ2-2, with a possible D match to TRBD2 (6 bases). Germline V gene data show CDR1 as SGHRS and CDR2 as YFSETQ. The V and J ends lost 2 bases and 5 bases respectively, with 10 bases between them. The CDR3 sequence is 14 residues long. The CDR3 is CASSFAAGTGELFF. In nucleotides, the CDR3 is TGCGCCAGCAGCTTCGCGGCGGGGACCGGGGAGCTGTTTTTT.

The rearrangement joins TRBV4-2 to TRBJ2-2, with a tentative D call TRBD2 (6 bases). V dropped 1 base and J dropped 4 bases, with 19 bases sitting between them. CDR1 and CDR2 (germline): LGHNA, YNFKEQ. This CDR3 is 18 amino acids long. The DNA of the CDR3 is TGTGCCAGCAGCCAAGGAGGAGTAATAGCGGAGGGCACCGGGGAGCTGTTTTTT. This sequence encodes CASSQGGVIAEGTGELFF.

A single count supports this clone. The chain recombines TRBV28 with TRBJ1-2; 9 bases match TRBD1. Germline CDR1 reads MDHEN; CDR2 reads SYDVKM. V gave up 5 bases and J gave up 7 bases; unmatched junction bases: 8. The CDR3 contains 14 residues. DNA for the CDR3: TGTGCCAGCAGTCCTTACAGGGGGCAAGTTGGCTACACCTTC. Translation gives CASSPYRGQVGYTF.

The J gene is TRBJ1-4, the V gene TRBV27; no reliable D call. Between the trimmed V and J ends, which lost 1 base and 5 bases, there was a span of 8 bases. There are 14 residues in the CDR3. Germline V gene data show CDR1 as MNHEY and CDR2 as SMNVEV (reference sequence). The CDR3 DNA sequence: TGTGCCAGCAGTTTATTGATGGAGAATGAAAAACTGTTTTTT. It yields the protein CASSLLMENEKLFF.

The genes are TRBV9 and TRBJ2-1; D not resolved. V was trimmed by 5 bases and J by 9 bases, leaving 18 bases between them. The germline V gene encodes CDR1 SGDLS and CDR2 YYNGEE. The CDR3 covers 14 residues. This CDR3 reads CASSTTNSGLEQFF. In nucleotides, the CDR3 is TGTGCCAGCAGTACCACGAACTCTGGGCTTGAGCAGTTCTTC. Based on the CDR3 plus reference TRBV9 and TRBJ2-1, the full variable domain is DSGVTQTPKHLITATGQRVTLRCSPRSGDLSVYWYQQSLDQGLQFLIQYYNGEERAKGNILERFSAQQFPDLHSELNLSSLELGDSALYFCASSTTNSGLEQFFGPGTRLTVL.

This chain links TRBV7-2 with TRBJ2-7, with a possible D match to TRBD2 (5 bases). The CDR3 covers 13 residues. With 3 bases removed from V and 2 bases from J, the gap between germline ends came to 8 bases. Germline V gene data show CDR1 as SGHTA and CDR2 as FQGNSA. The chain's CDR3 is CASSFGLTYEQYF. The CDR3 DNA sequence: TGTGCCAGCAGCTTCGGACTGACCTACGAGCAGTACTTC. The entire variable domain, with the rest obtained from reference TRBV7-2 and TRBJ2-7, is as follows: GAGVSQSPSNKVTEKGKDVELRCDPISGHTALYWYRQSLGQGLEFLIYFQGNSAPDKSGLPSDRFSAERTGGSVSTLTIQRTQQEDSAVYLCASSFGLTYEQYFGPGTRLTVT.

The V call is TRBV4-1, the J call TRBJ2-7; 7 nucleotides line up with TRBD2. The germline CDR1 and CDR2 sequences are MGHRA and YSYEKL. The CDR3 has 15 amino acids. J gave up 6 bases and V 1 base, and 9 bases lay outside the gene matches. The CDR3 spells CASSQVEAGASEQYF. The CDR3 DNA follows: TGCGCCAGCAGCCAAGTGGAGGCGGGAGCTTCCGAGCAGTACTTC.

This sequence joins TRBV13 and TRBJ1-2; D is unclear. Trimming took off 1 base at V and 4 bases at J, with 10 bases between the two ends. Germline V lookup: CDR1 PRHDT, CDR2 FYEKMQ (reference sequence). The CDR3 length is 14 residues. The CDR3: CASSLERGVYGYTF. Written as DNA, the CDR3 is TGTGCCAGCAGCTTAGAGCGGGGTGTCTATGGCTACACCTTC.

The V call is TRBV28, the J call TRBJ2-7; maybe TRBD1 (6 bases). CDR1 MDHEN and CDR2 SYDVKM come from the germline V gene. The CDR3 has 14 residues. V was trimmed by 2 bases and J by 7 bases, leaving 15 bases between them. DNA of the CDR3: TGTGCCAGCAGTTTAGGGACACCTTACGGGGAGCAGTACTTC. Translating it yields CASSLGTPYGEQYF. Filled out from reference TRBV28 and TRBJ2-7, the complete variable domain reads DVKVTQSSRYLVKRTGEKVFLECVQDMDHENMFWYRQDPGLGLRLIYFSYDVKMKEKGDIPEGYSVSREKKERFSLILESASTNQTSMYLCASSLGTPYGEQYFGPGTRLTVT.

The chain couples TRBV27 to TRBJ2-7, with TRBD1 matching 9 bases. The CDR3 loop spans 13 amino acids. In germline, CDR1 is MNHEY, CDR2 SMNVEV (reference sequence). Trimming cost V 5 bases and J 12 bases; bases outside gene matches: 11. CDR3 residues: CASSTSPRDRAYF. The CDR3 nucleotides read TGTGCCAGCAGTACCTCCCCCCGGGACAGGGCGTACTTC.

The chain joins TRBV5-8 to TRBJ2-7; D is perhaps TRBD1 (5 bases). Germline CDR1 reads SGHTS; CDR2 reads YDEGEE. V was trimmed by 0 bases and J by 2 bases, leaving 9 bases between them. The CDR3 length is 14 residues. CDR3 sequence reads: CASSLGTSTYEQYF. CDR3 bases: TGTGCCAGCAGCTTGGGGACATCTACCTACGAGCAGTACTTC.